These T cell receptor beta chains were read from a single sample in a study of T-cell memory formation after mild COVID-19. TCRdb redid the calling of the 5' RACE reads with MiXCR, one entry per CDR3 protein. The sample lists about 270,000 distinct CDR3 sequences; about a sixth were seen once. Sequencing was carried out using PBMCs or a T cell subset sorted from them (not recorded which). The receptors originated from a man younger than 35 who had mild COVID-19 (a few samples of this study predate the infection). Cell type and time point are not known. Each CDR3 is given with its conserved first and last residue. A D gene is named only where the DNA matches it firmly. Only part of the rows carry a size: once, few, many, or a class if the clone is expanded.

TRBV4-1,TRBJ2-5,-,-,TGCGCCAGCAGCCAAGATCGGATCAGGGGCCCGGAGACCCAGTACTTC,CASSQDRIRGPETQYF
TRBV5-1,TRBJ1-1,few,-,TGCGCCAGCAGCTTGGGCCCCGGGGGTTCAAACACTGAAGCTTTCTTT,CASSLGPGGSNTEAFF
TRBV25-1,TRBJ2-1,few,TRBD1,TGTGCCAGCAGTGAAATCGGGACAGGGGCTGAGCAGTTCTTC,CASSEIGTGAEQFF
TRBV11-2,TRBJ2-6,-,-,TGTGCCAGCAGCCCTGGGGCCAACGTCCTGACTTTC,CASSPGANVLTF
TRBV7-6,TRBJ2-4,many,-,TGTGCCAGCAGCTCAGGCCCGGGGGCCAAAAACATTCAGTACTTC,CASSSGPGAKNIQYF
TRBV20-1,TRBJ1-5,-,-,TGCAGTGCTCAGAGTGGGGATCAGCCCCAGCATTTT,CSAQSGDQPQHF
TRBV7-9,TRBJ1-1,few,-,TGTGCCAGCAGCTTAGATGGGGGGACATCAGCTTTCTTT,CASSLDGGTSAFF
TRBV4-2,TRBJ1-1,few,-,TGTGCCAGCAGCCAAGGTTTCGGGGACACTGAAGCTTTCTTT,CASSQGFGDTEAFF
TRBV29-1,TRBJ2-1,many,TRBD1,TGCAGCGTTCGGACAGGAAGAGAGCAGTTCTTC,CSVRTGREQFF
TRBV5-6,TRBJ2-1,-,-,TGTGCCAGCAGCTTGGTCGTTTCCAAGAGCTTGTTC,CASSLVVSKSLF
TRBV10-3,TRBJ2-1,-,-,TGTGCCATCAGTGAGTCGAGAGCCAGGGAGAATGAGCAGTTCTTC,CAISESRARENEQFF